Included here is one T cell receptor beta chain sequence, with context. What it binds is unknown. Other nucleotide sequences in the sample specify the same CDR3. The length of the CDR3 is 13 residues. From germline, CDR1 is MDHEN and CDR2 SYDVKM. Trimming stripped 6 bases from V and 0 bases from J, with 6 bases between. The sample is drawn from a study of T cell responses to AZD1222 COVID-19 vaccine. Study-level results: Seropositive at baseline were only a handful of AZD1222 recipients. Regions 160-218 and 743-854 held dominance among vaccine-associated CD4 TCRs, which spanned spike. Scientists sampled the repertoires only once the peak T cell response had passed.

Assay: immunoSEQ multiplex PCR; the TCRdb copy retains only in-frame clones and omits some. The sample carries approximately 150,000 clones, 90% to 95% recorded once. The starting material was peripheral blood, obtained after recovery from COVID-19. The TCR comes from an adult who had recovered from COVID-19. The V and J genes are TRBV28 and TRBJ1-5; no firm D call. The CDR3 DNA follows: TGTGCCAGCAGCCCAGATAGCAATCAGCCCCAGCATTTT. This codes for CASSPDSNQPQHF.